Listed below are T cell receptor beta chains from one sample, sequenced in a study of blood T cell repertoires in COVID-19. This table comes from immunoSEQ multiplex PCR, and its TCRdb copy is limited to in-frame clones, with some not included. Found here are about 220,000 clones, approximately 78% of them singletons; the top ten hold approximately 5.6%. Sequencing used peripheral blood. These TCRs come from a woman aged 70-85 years with COVID-19, enrolled during active disease. CDR3s include the opening cysteine and the closing phenylalanine or tryptophan. A D gene is named only where the DNA matches it firmly. Size is omitted from some rows. Given values are once, few, many or a class for expanded clones.

CDR3 DNA: TGTGCCAGCAGTCAAACGACAGGGCAAAATTCACCCCTCCACTTT; CDR3 protein: CASSQTTGQNSPLHF; CDR3 length: 15; V gene: TRBV28; clone size: NA; J gene: TRBJ1-6; D gene: TRBD1
CDR3 DNA: TGTGCCAGCAGCTCCCGACAGACGATTAACTATGGCTACACCTTC; CDR3 protein: CASSSRQTINYGYTF; CDR3 length: 15; V gene: TRBV7-2; clone size: NA; J gene: TRBJ1-2; D gene: NA
CDR3 DNA: TGTGCCAGCAGCTCCGGGATTCCTGGAAACACCATATATTTT; CDR3 protein: CASSSGIPGNTIYF; CDR3 length: 14; V gene: TRBV7-2; clone size: NA; J gene: TRBJ1-3; D gene: NA
CDR3 DNA: TGTGCCAGCAGCATCGGGACTAGCGGGAGGGGTCGTGCGGGTACGCAGTATTTT; CDR3 protein: CASSIGTSGRGRAGTQYF; CDR3 length: 18; V gene: TRBV7-2; clone size: NA; J gene: TRBJ2-3; D gene: TRBD2
CDR3 DNA: TGTGCCAGTGGTAGGGCAAGGGGAGGAAATCAGCCCCAGCATTTT; CDR3 protein: CASGRARGGNQPQHF; CDR3 length: 15; V gene: TRBV6-5; clone size: NA; J gene: TRBJ1-5; D gene: NA
CDR3 DNA: TGTGCCAGCATCGTGACAGCTTTTAACTATGGCTACACCTTC; CDR3 protein: CASIVTAFNYGYTF; CDR3 length: 14; V gene: TRBV2; clone size: NA; J gene: TRBJ1-2; D gene: NA
CDR3 DNA: TGCGCCAGCAGCGTGACTAGCGGGAGTACCTACGAGCAGTACTTC; CDR3 protein: CASSVTSGSTYEQYF; CDR3 length: 15; V gene: TRBV5-1; clone size: NA; J gene: TRBJ2-7; D gene: TRBD2
CDR3 DNA: TGTGCCAGCAGTTCCTCGGGGAACTCTGGAAACACCATATATTTT; CDR3 protein: CASSSSGNSGNTIYF; CDR3 length: 15; V gene: TRBV28; clone size: few; J gene: TRBJ1-3; D gene: NA
CDR3 DNA: TGTGCCAGCAGCTTGGGGAATTCCCCACGAGGGCAGTTCTTC; CDR3 protein: CASSLGNSPRGQFF; CDR3 length: 14; V gene: TRBV5-4; clone size: once; J gene: TRBJ2-1; D gene: NA
CDR3 DNA: TGCGCCAGCAGCCCTGTCGGACTAGCGGCCGGGGAGCTGTTTTTT; CDR3 protein: CASSPVGLAAGELFF; CDR3 length: 15; V gene: TRBV4-1; clone size: NA; J gene: TRBJ2-2; D gene: TRBD2
CDR3 DNA: TGCAGCATCAGGTTAGCGGGAACCCTTTATACGCAGTATTTT; CDR3 protein: CSIRLAGTLYTQYF; CDR3 length: 14; V gene: TRBV29-1; clone size: NA; J gene: TRBJ2-3; D gene: TRBD2
CDR3 DNA: TGCGCCAGCAGCTTGGACTCGGGACAGGGTCGTACTGAAGCTTTCTTT; CDR3 protein: CASSLDSGQGRTEAFF; CDR3 length: 16; V gene: TRBV5-1; clone size: NA; J gene: TRBJ1-1; D gene: TRBD1
CDR3 DNA: TGCAGTGCTTACGACCGGGACAGAGCTTTCTTT; CDR3 protein: CSAYDRDRAFF; CDR3 length: 11; V gene: TRBV20-1; clone size: NA; J gene: TRBJ1-1; D gene: TRBD1
CDR3 DNA: TGTGCCAGCAGCCGTACGGGGACAGGGTTCACAGATACGCAGTATTTT; CDR3 protein: CASSRTGTGFTDTQYF; CDR3 length: 16; V gene: TRBV27; clone size: NA; J gene: TRBJ2-3; D gene: TRBD1
CDR3 DNA: TGTGCCAGCCGGGGGGCGGGATCCTACAATGAGCAGTTCTTC; CDR3 protein: CASRGAGSYNEQFF; CDR3 length: 14; V gene: TRBV6-5; clone size: NA; J gene: TRBJ2-1; D gene: NA
CDR3 DNA: TGCGCCAGCAGCCAGGACGGGGGCTATGGCTACACCTTC; CDR3 protein: CASSQDGGYGYTF; CDR3 length: 13; V gene: TRBV5-1; clone size: NA; J gene: TRBJ1-2; D gene: NA
CDR3 DNA: TGTGCCAGCAGCGTACAGCCGACAGGGAATCAGCCCCAGCATTTT; CDR3 protein: CASSVQPTGNQPQHF; CDR3 length: 15; V gene: TRBV9; clone size: many; J gene: TRBJ1-5; D gene: TRBD1
CDR3 DNA: TGCGCCAGCAGCTCCGACAGGGGGCTTGGAGAGCAGTACTTC; CDR3 protein: CASSSDRGLGEQYF; CDR3 length: 14; V gene: TRBV5-1; clone size: NA; J gene: TRBJ2-7; D gene: TRBD1
CDR3 DNA: TGTGCCAGCAGTTTCGTTGGGACCGGGAGCTTCGGGGAGCTGTTTTTT; CDR3 protein: CASSFVGTGSFGELFF; CDR3 length: 16; V gene: TRBV28; clone size: NA; J gene: TRBJ2-2; D gene: NA
CDR3 DNA: TGTGCCAGCAGTGCCACATCCGCAGATACGCAGTATTTT; CDR3 protein: CASSATSADTQYF; CDR3 length: 13; V gene: TRBV27; clone size: NA; J gene: TRBJ2-3; D gene: NA
CDR3 DNA: TGTGCCACGACACAGGGACTATCTTACAATGAGCAGTTCTTC; CDR3 protein: CATTQGLSYNEQFF; CDR3 length: 14; V gene: TRBV10-3; clone size: NA; J gene: TRBJ2-1; D gene: NA
CDR3 DNA: TGCGCCAGCGGGGGACAGGACGCCACGGGCACTGAAGCTTTCTTT; CDR3 protein: CASGGQDATGTEAFF; CDR3 length: 15; V gene: TRBV5-1; clone size: NA; J gene: TRBJ1-1; D gene: TRBD1
CDR3 DNA: TGCGCCAGCAGCCAACAACGGGGGACCAATCAGCCCCAGCATTTT; CDR3 protein: CASSQQRGTNQPQHF; CDR3 length: 15; V gene: TRBV4-1; clone size: NA; J gene: TRBJ1-5; D gene: NA
CDR3 DNA: TGTGCCAGCAGTTTTGGACAGGGCACTGAAGCTTTCTTT; CDR3 protein: CASSFGQGTEAFF; CDR3 length: 13; V gene: TRBV28; clone size: NA; J gene: TRBJ1-1; D gene: TRBD1
CDR3 DNA: TGCGCCAGCAGCTTGGTGGTTCGGGGGGCAGGTGAAAAACTGTTTTTT; CDR3 protein: CASSLVVRGAGEKLFF; CDR3 length: 16; V gene: TRBV5-1; clone size: NA; J gene: TRBJ1-4; D gene: NA
CDR3 DNA: TGTGCCAGCAGCTACTCGGGGGGAGGCACTGAAGCTTTCTTT; CDR3 protein: CASSYSGGGTEAFF; CDR3 length: 14; V gene: TRBV5-5; clone size: NA; J gene: TRBJ1-1; D gene: NA
CDR3 DNA: TGTGCCAGCAGCTTAGGAAGCGGGGTCAATGAGCAGTTCTTC; CDR3 protein: CASSLGSGVNEQFF; CDR3 length: 14; V gene: TRBV7-9; clone size: NA; J gene: TRBJ2-1; D gene: TRBD2
CDR3 DNA: TGTGCCAGCAGCCAAGCAGGGACAGGGGCCACCTCATTGTACAATGAGCAGTTCTTC; CDR3 protein: CASSQAGTGATSLYNEQFF; CDR3 length: 19; V gene: TRBV4-2; clone size: NA; J gene: TRBJ2-1; D gene: TRBD1
CDR3 DNA: TGCAGCGTCCCACCCCTACAGGGGGCGGGAACTGAAGCTTTCTTT; CDR3 protein: CSVPPLQGAGTEAFF; CDR3 length: 15; V gene: TRBV29-1; clone size: few; J gene: TRBJ1-1; D gene: TRBD1